Shown below are 10 T cell receptor beta chains from a single sample sequenced in a study of post-analysis software for immune sequencing data. Points from the study as a whole: Controls had lower frequencies than patients of about five TRBV segments, which included TRBV5-6, TRBV5-1 and TRBV20-1.

Antigens of these TCRs are unknown. Unique molecular identifiers were present in the TCR beta cDNA libraries. TCRdb reprocessed the PCR reads via MiXCR and lists one record per CDR3 protein. Of some 190,000 distinct CDR3 sequences listed, 25% to 35% are singletons. The source material was blood. The receptor source for this set is a girl aged 2-17 years with multiple sclerosis.

The table lists this clonotype with many counts. This sequence joins TRBV18 and TRBJ2-5; 7 bases match TRBD1. The ends lost 5 bases at V and 1 base at J; junction bases unmatched: 10. CDR1 and CDR2 (germline): KGHSH, LQKENI. The CDR3 totals 16 residues. The CDR3 sequence: CASSSAVRTGQETQYF. In DNA, the CDR3 is TGTGCCAGCTCATCAGCGGTGAGGACAGGCCAAGAGACCCAGTACTTC.

In the case of this clonotype: A read error may explain this, as a much larger clone is one base away. This sequence joins TRBV5-1 and TRBJ2-7, with TRBD2 identical over 12 bases. Losses at the gene ends were 2 bases for V and 4 bases for J; bases not matched to a gene: 13. This CDR3 contains 18 residues. CDR1 is SGHRS and CDR2 is YFSETQ in the germline V gene. CDR3 region: CASSFRLAGVAGAYEQYF. The CDR3 DNA follows: TGCGCCAGCAGCTTTAGACTAGCGGGAGTGGCCGGGGCATACGAGCAGTACTTC.

The chain employs TRBV2 and TRBJ2-1; 7 bases are a match to TRBD2. CDR3 size: 15 residues. The germline V gene encodes CDR1 SNHLY and CDR2 FYNNEI. The V gene end was trimmed by 0 bases and the J gene end by 5 bases; junction bases not matched to a gene: 4. The CDR3 spells CASSEAGGFHNEQFF. Written as DNA, the CDR3 is TGTGCCAGCAGTGAAGCGGGAGGGTTCCACAATGAGCAGTTCTTC.

In its sample, this clonotype was seen a few times. The gene calls are TRBV13 and TRBJ1-1; 8 bases line up with TRBD1. V lost 5 bases to trimming and J lost 1 base; unmatched junction nucleotides: 6. The CDR3 is 15 residues long. Germline values: CDR1 PRHDT, CDR2 FYEKMQ (reference sequence). CDR3 bases: TGTGCCAGCAGCGCCAGACAGGGGAAGAACACTGAAGCTTTCTTT. This gives the protein CASSARQGKNTEAFF.

This clonotype was detected only a few times. CDR3 protein: CSARTDGYEAFF. CDR3 DNA sequence: TGCAGTGCTAGAACGGACGGCTATGAAGCTTTCTTT. The chain carries TRBV20-1 and TRBJ1-1; D gene ambiguous. The germline V and J ends were trimmed by 2 bases and 7 bases, with 11 bases remaining between them. This CDR3 region has 12 residues. CDR1 is DFQATT, CDR2 SNEGSKA, per germline (reference sequence).

This clonotype was detected ten times or more. The chain is built from TRBV5-1 and TRBJ1-2; 8 bases are a match to TRBD1. The CDR3 consists of 15 residues. Germline V gene data show CDR1 as SGHRS and CDR2 as YFSETQ. V shed 2 bases, J shed 2 bases, and the junction held 5 bases outside the gene matches. The CDR3 sequence: CASSFFNRGNYGYTF. The DNA for the CDR3 is TGCGCCAGCAGCTTCTTTAACAGGGGGAACTATGGCTACACCTTC.

The table lists this clonotype with many counts. The chain couples TRBV5-6 to TRBJ2-7; 8 nucleotides match TRBD2. Germline loops: CDR1 SGHDT, CDR2 YYEEEE. Unmatched junction bases numbered 15, after V lost 3 bases and J lost 7 bases. This CDR3 spans 16 amino acids. The CDR3 region is CASSWGSGVGRNEQYF. The CDR3, as DNA: TGTGCCAGCAGCTGGGGTAGCGGGGTCGGAAGAAATGAGCAGTACTTC.

The chain employs TRBV29-1 and TRBJ1-1, with 7 bases that match TRBD1. Germline V gene sequence: CDR1 SQVTM, CDR2 ANQGSEA. There are 13 residues in the CDR3. The V gene end was trimmed by 8 bases and the J gene end by 1 base; junction bases not matched to a gene: 7. The CDR3 DNA reads as TGCAGCATTACCGGGACAGCGAACACTGAAGCTTTCTTT. This translates into CSITGTANTEAFF.

This clonotype was detected a few times. The V gene is TRBV7-9, the J gene TRBJ2-7, with 8 positions matching TRBD2. The J call may be in error: the DNA end matches TRBJ2-5 better. The CDR3 is 15 residues long. Germline V CDR1 and CDR2: SEHNR, FQNEAQ (reference sequence). The CDR3 loop reads CASSPTGTRRGTQYF. CDR3 nucleotide sequence: TGTGCCAGCAGTCCCACCGGGACTAGAAGGGGGACCCAGTACTTC.

This clonotype was detected only a few times. The chain uses TRBV5-1 and TRBJ2-2; unclear D gene. CDR1 and CDR2 (germline): SGHRS, YFSETQ. With 3 bases removed from V and 7 bases from J, the gap between germline ends came to 7 bases. This CDR3 spans 12 amino acids. The CDR3 DNA reads TGCGCCAGCAGCTCCGGTAACGGGGAGCTGTTTTTT. Amino acid sequence: CASSSGNGELFF.